The rows below give T cell receptor beta chains drawn from one sample of a study of shared T cell receptors in the human thymus. This table comes from immunoSEQ multiplex PCR, and its TCRdb copy is limited to in-frame clones, with some not included. The table has 700,000 to 750,000 clones, approximately 85% seen once. The same sample was also studied in work on human thymus T cells.

Sequenced input: thymocytes. Receptors originate from a girl under three years old with a congenital heart defect. CDR3s include the opening cysteine and the closing phenylalanine or tryptophan. The D gene is left open where the match is weak. Part of the rows lack a size; the others show once, few, many or a class for expanded clones.

j_call cdr3_length clone_size v_call d_call cdr3_nt cdr3_aa
TRBJ2-7 14 NA TRBV10-2 TRBD1 TGCGCCAGCAGTGTCAGGACAGGGGTTAACGAGCAGTACTTC CASSVRTGVNEQYF
TRBJ1-6 15 NA TRBV7-9 NA TGTGCCAGCAGCTTAGGCCCGAAGAGGGATTCACCCCTCCACTTT CASSLGPKRDSPLHF
TRBJ2-7 16 few TRBV2 NA TGTGCCAGCAGTGAACACGTTTTAGGACAGCTCGACGAGCAGTACTTC CASSEHVLGQLDEQYF
TRBJ2-3 19 once TRBV5-4 TRBD2 TGTGCCAGCAGCTTGAGGCCTAGCGGGGGGGCCATGGTCCCAGATACGCAGTATTTT CASSLRPSGGAMVPDTQYF
TRBJ1-1 17 NA TRBV4-2 NA TGTGCCAGCAGCCAAGATGCCCCAGGGGCAATGAACACTGAAGCTTTCTTT CASSQDAPGAMNTEAFF
TRBJ2-5 20 NA TRBV6-1 NA TGTGCCAGCAGTGAAGCGAAATTGACTAGAACTGCTACGGGTCAAGAGACCCAGTACTTC CASSEAKLTRTATGQETQYF
TRBJ2-1 16 NA TRBV7-9 TRBD2 TGTGCCAGCAGCAATTGGACTAGCGGCTCCTACAATGAGCAGTTCTTC CASSNWTSGSYNEQFF
TRBJ2-2 15 NA TRBV4-1 TRBD2 TGCGCCAGCACCAAAAGCGGGGTGGGGACCGGGGAGCTGTTTTTT CASTKSGVGTGELFF
TRBJ2-1 15 NA TRBV9 NA TGTGCCAGCAGCCTAACCTGGACACCCTACAATGAGCAGTTCTTC CASSLTWTPYNEQFF
TRBJ2-2 14 NA TRBV7-2 NA TGTGCCAGCAGACCGGACGGGATCACCGGGGAGCTGTTTTTT CASRPDGITGELFF
TRBJ1-6 16 few TRBV27 NA TGTGCCAGCAGAAGGGCCGGGACTCCCAACAATTCACCCCTCCACTTT CASRRAGTPNNSPLHF
TRBJ2-5 15 NA TRBV2 TRBD2 TGTGCCAGCAATCCAATGGGACTAGACCAAGAGACCCAGTACTTC CASNPMGLDQETQYF
TRBJ2-6 13 NA TRBV6-5 NA TGTGCCAGCAGCCCTGCTGGGGCCAACGTCCTGACTTTC CASSPAGANVLTF
TRBJ1-6 18 NA TRBV5-6 TRBD1 TGTGCCAGCAGCCCGACAGGGGTGGTCCCTATCTATAATTCACCCCTCCACTTT CASSPTGVVPIYNSPLHF
TRBJ1-4 17 NA TRBV4-1 NA TGCGCCAGCAGCCAACTCGCCGTTTTTCAGGGTTCTGAAAAACTGTTTTTT CASSQLAVFQGSEKLFF
TRBJ2-7 15 NA TRBV6-1 TRBD1 TGTGCCAGCATCCCAAACCGGGACAGGGGTTACGAGCAGTACTTC CASIPNRDRGYEQYF
TRBJ1-2 16 NA TRBV27 TRBD1 TGTGCCAGCAGTCCCCGAGGACAGGGAAGGGGCTATGGCTACACCTTC CASSPRGQGRGYGYTF
TRBJ1-2 13 NA TRBV27 NA TGTGCCCGTAACACGAGGGGGATACCAGGCTACACCTTC CARNTRGIPGYTF
TRBJ2-5 14 NA TRBV27 TRBD1 TGTGCCAGCAGTTTAGGGACAGGGGGTGAGACCCAGTACTTC CASSLGTGGETQYF
TRBJ1-2 15 NA TRBV5-1 NA TGCGCCAGCAGCTTGTTTCGGCCGAGTGGGAGAAGCTACACCTTC CASSLFRPSGRSYTF
TRBJ1-1 16 NA TRBV27 NA TGTGCCAGCAGTTCGCAGCGCGAGCCCGGGAACACTGAAGCTTTCTTT CASSSQREPGNTEAFF
TRBJ1-2 16 NA TRBV18 TRBD1 TGTGCCAGCTCATCGGGGACAGGGGGAAGGATGAGTGGCTACACCTTC CASSSGTGGRMSGYTF
TRBJ1-1 14 NA TRBV10-2 NA TGCGCCAGCACGCGAAAAAGACAGAACACTGAAGCTTTCTTT CASTRKRQNTEAFF
TRBJ1-2 16 NA TRBV5-6 NA TGTGCCAGCAGCCACAAACGGACAGATACTAACTATGGCTACACCTTC CASSHKRTDTNYGYTF
TRBJ1-5 16 NA TRBV27 NA TGTGCCAGCAGTTTATCTCCCCAAGGAGGCAATCAGCCCCAGCATTTT CASSLSPQGGNQPQHF
TRBJ2-3 14 NA TRBV7-2 NA TGTGCCAGCAGCCTTTTTGGCAGGACAGATACGCAGTATTTT CASSLFGRTDTQYF
TRBJ2-1 16 NA TRBV11-2 NA TGTGCCAGCAGCTTAGACGGGGTCCTCTCCTACAATGAGCAGTTCTTC CASSLDGVLSYNEQFF
TRBJ2-7 16 NA TRBV15 TRBD2 TGTGCCACCAGTGGAAAATCCTGGACTAGCTCCTACGAGCAGTACTTC CATSGKSWTSSYEQYF
TRBJ1-1 18 NA TRBV5-1 TRBD1 TGCGCCAGCAGCTTGACCTCCCCGGGACAGGGGATGAACACTGAAGCTTTCTTT CASSLTSPGQGMNTEAFF
TRBJ2-2 16 NA TRBV5-6 TRBD1 TGTGCCAGCATCGTCAGGGGGCGACACAACACCGGGGAGCTGTTTTTT CASIVRGRHNTGELFF
TRBJ2-7 15 NA TRBV5-8 NA TGTGCCAGCAGCTACGACATCGGCGTCATCTACGAGCAGTACTTC CASSYDIGVIYEQYF
TRBJ1-5 18 NA TRBV12-5 TRBD1 TGTGCTAGTGGTGCCCAGGCCGGGACAGGGGGCCGTAACCAGCCCCAGCATTTT CASGAQAGTGGRNQPQHF
TRBJ1-3 15 NA TRBV25-1 TRBD1 TGTGCCAGCAACGGACAGGGGTTGTTCGGAAACACCATATATTTT CASNGQGLFGNTIYF
TRBJ2-2 21 NA TRBV28 TRBD1 TGTGCCAGCAGTTTATATTCCCCGGGACAGGACCATAACCCTTACACCGGGGAGCTGTTTTTT CASSLYSPGQDHNPYTGELFF
TRBJ2-7 17 few TRBV5-6 NA TGTGCCAGCAGCTTGGATTGGGGTGCGGCAGGGTGGGACGAGCAGTACTTC CASSLDWGAAGWDEQYF
TRBJ2-3 13 NA TRBV9 NA TGTGCCAGCAGCCATCCGCCCGGGGATACGCAGTATTTT CASSHPPGDTQYF
TRBJ1-2 16 few TRBV2 TRBD1 TGTGCCAGCAAGACCCGGGACAGGGGTTGTGAAGTGGGCTACACCTTC CASKTRDRGCEVGYTF
TRBJ1-6 15 NA TRBV28 TRBD1 TGTGCCAGCAGAAAGGGACAGGTCTATAATTCACCCCTCCACTTT CASRKGQVYNSPLHF
TRBJ2-4 18 NA TRBV5-1 NA TGCGCCAGCAGCTTGGATGGATGGGGGGGCGTAGGGGGAAACATTCAGTACTTC CASSLDGWGGVGGNIQYF
TRBJ1-2 18 NA TRBV28 TRBD1 TGTGCCAGCAGTTTGGGGGCCTGTTCCGACAGGGGGGGCTATGGCTACACCTTC CASSLGACSDRGGYGYTF
TRBJ2-7 13 NA TRBV6-5 NA TGTGCCACGGGGGGCCGGACGAACTACGAGCAGTACTTC CATGGRTNYEQYF
TRBJ2-7 15 few TRBV2 TRBD1 TGTGCCAGCAGCGCCCCGGACAGGGGTGGAGACGAGCAGTACTTC CASSAPDRGGDEQYF
TRBJ2-3 12 NA TRBV19 NA TGTGCCAGTAGTACACTCACAGATACGCAGTATTTT CASSTLTDTQYF
TRBJ2-7 18 once TRBV5-6 TRBD2 TGTGCCAGCAGCTTCAAGCGGGGGGGGAAACTGACCTCCTACGAGCAGTACTTC CASSFKRGGKLTSYEQYF